This TCR beta chain emerged from a study of shared clonotypes between healthy human individuals. Findings and limits, study-wide: Around 5% was the fraction of naive CD4 clonotypes found shared across four donors.

The protocol was immunoSEQ multiplex PCR, while the TCRdb copy is restricted to in-frame clones and leaves out a portion. The sample shows 150,000 to 200,000 clones, about 93% of them seen only once. Recent vaccinations or acute infections were absent in the healthy HIV-negative adult donors. Only one count was recorded for this clone. Its antigen is currently unknown. The source of this sequence is a woman in her 30s in good health. Sequencing was done on a sample of naive CD4+ T cells sorted from blood. As for subset: CD45RA+ positively selected.

CDR3 residues: CASTILTGERETQYF. CDR3 bases: TGTGCCAGCACTATTTTGACAGGGGAGAGGGAGACCCAGTACTTC. The genes are TRBV2 and TRBJ2-5, with 8 bases fitting TRBD1. With V trimmed by 7 bases and J by 5 bases, 12 bases remained unmatched. This CDR3 contains 15 residues. Looked up from germline, CDR1 is SNHLY and CDR2 is FYNNEI.